This entry describes one TCR beta chain. What it binds is unknown. MiXCR, applied by TCRdb to the 5' RACE reads, yields one record per CDR3 protein. This table holds hundreds of thousands of distinct CDR3 sequences, 10% to 15% found once. The data are from a study of identical twins. Study findings and constraints: The models gave estimates that fell short of the out-of-frame TCR alpha sharing seen in monozygotic twins. These conclusions were based on statistical analysis (cross-sectional, not following the same donors). Whereas memory repertoires showed no such difference, abundant cord blood beta clonotypes carried fewer insertions.

Germline loops: CDR1 LGHDT, CDR2 YNNKEL (reference sequence). V lost 0 bases and J lost 9, with 12 bases in between. The CDR3 is 15 amino acids. This sample also belongs to another study, concerning yellow fever vaccine responses in identical twins.

Sequencing was done on a sample of PBMCs. The receptor comes from a woman aged 18-29 years in good health. The rearrangement links TRBV3-1 to TRBJ1-6; D is ambiguous. CDR3 protein: CASSQDSGNGSPLHF. Here the CDR3 DNA reads TGTGCCAGCAGCCAAGATTCGGGGAACGGTTCACCCCTCCACTTT.